The sample holds a few counts of the clone carrying this TCR beta chain. CDR3 length: 15 residues. Per the germline V gene, CDR1 is SGHRS and CDR2 is YFSETQ. V was pared by 3 bases and J by 3 bases, with 3 bases of the junction left unmatched. TCR cDNA, made by 5'RACE template switching, carried an added universal primer site and UMIs. Using its own MiXCR run on the 5' RACE reads, TCRdb lists one record per CDR3 protein. The sample records about 350,000 distinct CDR3 sequences, under 15% being singletons. The data belong to a study of T cells after yellow fever vaccination. Study-level information: Fractions of limited cellularity were prepared by means of SMART-Seq v4 Ultra Low Input.

The starting material was CD4+ T cells sorted from PBMCs, obtained 15 days after the yellow fever booster vaccination. This clonotype was obtained from a man younger than 35 who received the YFV17D yellow fever vaccine. J is TRBJ1-6 and V is TRBV5-1; 7 bases line up with TRBD1. CDR3 residues: CASSYRGLYNSPLHF. For the CDR3, the DNA is TGCGCCAGCAGCTACAGGGGTCTCTATAATTCACCCCTCCACTTT.